This T cell receptor (beta chain) stems from a study of blood T cell repertoires in COVID-19. Study at large: The United States, Italy and Spain were the sources of the acute and convalescent COVID-19 samples. PBMCs, B-cell-depleted T cells, or T cells provided the cDNA or gDNA that made up the material.

The CDR3 has 17 residues. Losses at the gene ends were 5 bases for V and 1 base for J; bases not matched to a gene: 12. Per the germline V gene, CDR1 is MNHEY and CDR2 is SMNVEV (reference sequence). Original data processing: How many nucleated cells were present was estimated from reference gene primer amplification. The assay was immunoSEQ multiplex PCR, and TCRdb's table has in-frame clones only and misses some. V, J and clone size derive from that table, while D and trimming were established from the DNA sequence. The sample shows around 220,000 clones, 70% to 90% of them seen only once. The genes are TRBV27 and TRBJ1-1; 8 nucleotides line up with TRBD1. Material: peripheral blood. This TCR was recovered from a man in his fifties or sixties with acute or convalescent COVID-19. The chain's CDR3 is CASSPRPSTGANTEAFF. CDR3 in DNA: TGTGCCAGCAGTCCCCGCCCTTCGACAGGGGCGAACACTGAAGCTTTCTTT.